The clone carrying this TCR beta chain showed up many times. The antigen is unknown. One end of the junction varies from germline; a read error may be responsible. The entry originates in a study of T-cell reconstitution after alpha-beta-depleted transplantation in children. Germline values: CDR1 DFQATT, CDR2 SNEGSKA (reference sequence). The CDR3 totals 16 residues. Researchers prepared the TCRbeta library using unique molecular identifiers, the study reports. Via MiXCR, TCRdb re-called the PCR reads, giving one row per CDR3 protein. Altogether hundreds of thousands of distinct CDR3 sequences are present, 10% being singletons, with the ten largest covering around 2%. Findings and caveats of the study: From newly produced T cells came most of the T-cell counts and diversity one year after transplant. After transplant, high TCRbeta diversity at day 60 in some patients arose from surviving recipient T cells and thymic progenitors. The origin of alpha-beta T cells about two months after transplant was reportedly several hundred expanded graft clones.

Sequencing used PBMCs, obtained before TCRalphabeta/CD19-depleted stem cell transplant. The sequence came from a child aged 2 to 15 with inherited bone marrow failure, due to receive a stem cell transplant. V is TRBV20-1 and J is TRBJ2-7; tentative D call: TRBD1 (8 bases). This CDR3 reads CSAIDRGKRDPYERYF. The CDR3 coding sequence is TGCAGTGCAATTGACAGGGGCAAGCGGGACCCCTACGAGCGGTACTTC.